These T cell receptor beta chains were read from a single sample in a study of cytomegalovirus exposure and HLA in healthy donors. Profiled with immunoSEQ multiplex PCR; TCRdb holds only in-frame clones, not every one. Of roughly 300,000 clones in the sample, roughly 89% were seen once. The sample consisted of PBMCs. The receptors stem from a man aged 40-49 years in good health and CMV-seropositive. Both conserved end residues are part of each CDR3. D genes are given only for firm matches. The listing skips clone size in some rows; elsewhere it reads once, few, many or a size class.

TRBD1 | TRBJ2-7 | TRBV2 | NA | TGTGCCAGCAGTGCGACAGGGAATAACTACGAGCAGTACTTC | CASSATGNNYEQYF
TRBD1 | TRBJ1-1 | TRBV27 | NA | TGTGCCACTCAGGGACAGAGCACTGAAGCTTTCTTT | CATQGQSTEAFF
NA | TRBJ2-7 | TRBV7-6 | NA | TGTGCCAGCAGCGGGGCTTACGAGCAGTACTTC | CASSGAYEQYF
TRBD2 | TRBJ2-7 | TRBV27 | NA | TGTGCCAGCAGTTCGAGAGGCGGGAGAGGGTACGAGCAGTACTTC | CASSSRGGRGYEQYF
TRBD1 | TRBJ2-7 | TRBV4-1 | NA | TGCGCCAGCAGCCAAGTGGCGACAGGGAAATACTACGAGCAGTACTTC | CASSQVATGKYYEQYF
TRBD1 | TRBJ1-3 | TRBV9 | NA | TGTGCCAGCAGCGACGACAGGGACGGAAACACCATATATTTT | CASSDDRDGNTIYF
NA | TRBJ2-2 | TRBV19 | NA | TGTGCCAGTAGTATCGCTTGGCAGGGGTTTACCGGGGAGCTGTTTTTT | CASSIAWQGFTGELFF
NA | TRBJ2-7 | TRBV10-3 | NA | TGTGCCATCAGAAGCACAGGCCCCTACGAGCAGTACTTC | CAIRSTGPYEQYF
TRBD1 | TRBJ2-7 | TRBV7-9 | NA | TGTTCCAGCAGCTTAGAAGGTTGGTCGGGACAGGGGGCCTACGAGCAGTACTTC | CSSSLEGWSGQGAYEQYF
NA | TRBJ2-6 | TRBV28 | NA | TGTGCCAGCAGGGCCGGGAGAGCAGGACCGTCTGGGGCCAACGTCCTGACTTTC | CASRAGRAGPSGANVLTF
NA | TRBJ1-1 | TRBV9 | NA | TGTGCCAGCAGCGTAGGGGCAGGGAAGAACACTGAAGCTTTCTTT | CASSVGAGKNTEAFF
TRBD1 | TRBJ1-2 | TRBV9 | NA | TGTGCCAGCAGCGTAGCCGGACAGGGGCATGGCTACACCTTC | CASSVAGQGHGYTF
NA | TRBJ1-1 | TRBV18 | NA | TGTGCCAGCTCAACCGACATCCATCGGGAAGCTTTCTTT | CASSTDIHREAFF
TRBD2 | TRBJ2-5 | TRBV5-1 | once | TGCGCCAGCAGCCCAGGGCGGGGACTAGCGGAGCAAGAGACCCAGTACTTC | CASSPGRGLAEQETQYF
TRBD1 | TRBJ1-5 | TRBV6-5 | NA | TGTGCCAGCAGTCGGGACAGGGGGCGACAGCCCCAGCATTTT | CASSRDRGRQPQHF
NA | TRBJ2-5 | TRBV19 | NA | TGTGCCAGTAGTATGGGCCCCAGCCGGGAGACCCAGTACTTC | CASSMGPSRETQYF
TRBD1 | TRBJ2-7 | TRBV6-5 | once | TGTGCCAGCAGTACGGGACAGCTCCGAAGTCGGGAGCAGTACTTC | CASSTGQLRSREQYF
TRBD2 | TRBJ2-1 | TRBV18 | NA | TGTGCCAGCTCACCACCGATAGCGGGAGGGCCGTCCTACAATGAGCAGTTCTTC | CASSPPIAGGPSYNEQFF
NA | TRBJ2-1 | TRBV13 | NA | TGTGCCAGCAGCTTAGATCGGTCCTCTCTACACAATGAGCAGTTCTTC | CASSLDRSSLHNEQFF
NA | TRBJ2-2 | TRBV28 | NA | TGTGCCTGCACGGACAGCTACACCGGGGAGCTGTTTTTT | CACTDSYTGELFF
TRBD2 | TRBJ2-1 | TRBV6-6 | NA | TGTGCCAGCAGTTACGGGACTAGCTCCTACAATGAGCAGTTCTTC | CASSYGTSSYNEQFF
NA | TRBJ2-7 | TRBV7-9 | NA | TGTGCCAGCAGCTTATTGGTCGGGAGAGTCGACGAGCAGTACTTC | CASSLLVGRVDEQYF
NA | TRBJ2-5 | TRBV19 | NA | TGTGCCAGTAGGGGGCTGGGAGAGACCCAGTACTTC | CASRGLGETQYF
TRBD2 | TRBJ2-7 | TRBV27 | NA | TGTGCCAGCAGTTCGGGACTAACGGTCTACGAGCAGTACTTC | CASSSGLTVYEQYF
TRBD1 | TRBJ1-4 | TRBV11-2 | NA | TGTGCCAGCAGCCAAGAGGGGACAGGGAGGCTTGGTGAAAAACTGTTTTTT | CASSQEGTGRLGEKLFF
TRBD1 | TRBJ2-2 | TRBV5-1 | NA | TGCGCCAGCAGCTTGGCCCCGGACAGGACGAACACCGGGGAGCTGTTTTTT | CASSLAPDRTNTGELFF
NA | TRBJ1-4 | TRBV7-9 | NA | TGTGCCAGCAGCTCCGACGGGGGGCGTAATGAAAAACTGTTTTTT | CASSSDGGRNEKLFF
TRBD2 | TRBJ2-2 | TRBV12-5 | NA | TGTGCTAGTGGTTTGGCGACTAGCGGGAGGGCCGGGACCGGGGAGCTGTTTTTT | CASGLATSGRAGTGELFF
NA | TRBJ1-5 | TRBV21-1 | once | TGTGCCAGCACCAGGAGGGTCAGCAATCAGCCCCAGCATTTT | CASTRRVSNQPQHF
TRBD1 | TRBJ2-7 | TRBV30 | NA | TGTGCCTGGAGTCGGGACAGACTCGAGCAGTACTTC | CAWSRDRLEQYF
NA | TRBJ2-2 | TRBV29-1 | NA | TGCAGCGTTGGGAGCACCGGGGAGCTGTTTTTT | CSVGSTGELFF
NA | TRBJ2-3 | TRBV5-1 | NA | TGCGCCAGCAGCTTGGAGCCCAGCGGTAGCACAGATACGCAGTATTTT | CASSLEPSGSTDTQYF
TRBD1 | TRBJ2-5 | TRBV28 | NA | TGTGCCAGCAGTCCAACTCGACAGGGCCAGGGGGCCCAGTACTTC | CASSPTRQGQGAQYF
TRBD1 | TRBJ2-5 | TRBV7-9 | NA | TGTGCCAGCACCGATAGGGGGCAGCCGACTCAAGAGACCCAGTACTTC | CASTDRGQPTQETQYF
TRBD1 | TRBJ1-2 | TRBV2 | NA | TGTGCCAGCAGTGAAGGGGGACAGGGGGCGGTCTATGGCTACACCTTC | CASSEGGQGAVYGYTF
TRBD2 | TRBJ2-5 | TRBV5-4 | NA | TGTGCCAGCAGCTCCCCGGGACTAGCTCCCAAGCAGTACTTC | CASSSPGLAPKQYF
NA | TRBJ1-2 | TRBV19 | NA | TGTGCCAGTAGTGTCGACAGAGACTATGGCTACACCTTC | CASSVDRDYGYTF
TRBD1 | TRBJ1-5 | TRBV19 | NA | TGTGCCAGTAGGGGACAGGGAAATCAGCCCCAGCATTTT | CASRGQGNQPQHF
TRBD1 | TRBJ1-1 | TRBV5-4 | NA | TGTGCCAGCAGTCCCGGGACAGGGGCCAGGAACACTGAAGCTTTCTTT | CASSPGTGARNTEAFF
NA | TRBJ2-5 | TRBV7-2 | NA | TGTGCCAGCAGCCCTCAGAACCAAGAGACCCAGTACTTC | CASSPQNQETQYF
NA | TRBJ2-7 | TRBV28 | NA | TGTGCCAGCCACAGGAGCTCCTACGAGCAGTACTTC | CASHRSSYEQYF
TRBD2 | TRBJ2-1 | TRBV7-2 | NA | TGTGCCAGCAGCCAAACTAGCGTGAGTGAGCAGTTCTTC | CASSQTSVSEQFF
NA | TRBJ2-3 | TRBV7-8 | NA | TGTGCCAGCAGAATAGGGTGGGCGGGGATCACAGATACGCAGTATTTT | CASRIGWAGITDTQYF
TRBD1 | TRBJ2-3 | TRBV2 | NA | TGTGCCAGCAGCCCGGGACAGGGGGGCACAGATACGCAGTATTTT | CASSPGQGGTDTQYF
NA | TRBJ2-1 | TRBV10-1 | NA | TGCGCCAGCAGTGAGTCCCCGGGAAGCTCCTACAATGAGCAGTTCTTC | CASSESPGSSYNEQFF
NA | TRBJ1-2 | TRBV27 | once | TGTGCCAGCAGTTTCCGAAAGTGGGGGCAGATCATTAACTATGGCTACACCTTC | CASSFRKWGQIINYGYTF
TRBD2 | TRBJ2-3 | TRBV7-2 | NA | TGTGCCAGTCGGACTAGCGGCACAGATACGCAGTATTTT | CASRTSGTDTQYF
TRBD1 | TRBJ2-5 | TRBV7-6 | NA | TGTGCCAGCAGCCTCCCGGGACAGGGTTTAGAGACCCAGTACTTC | CASSLPGQGLETQYF